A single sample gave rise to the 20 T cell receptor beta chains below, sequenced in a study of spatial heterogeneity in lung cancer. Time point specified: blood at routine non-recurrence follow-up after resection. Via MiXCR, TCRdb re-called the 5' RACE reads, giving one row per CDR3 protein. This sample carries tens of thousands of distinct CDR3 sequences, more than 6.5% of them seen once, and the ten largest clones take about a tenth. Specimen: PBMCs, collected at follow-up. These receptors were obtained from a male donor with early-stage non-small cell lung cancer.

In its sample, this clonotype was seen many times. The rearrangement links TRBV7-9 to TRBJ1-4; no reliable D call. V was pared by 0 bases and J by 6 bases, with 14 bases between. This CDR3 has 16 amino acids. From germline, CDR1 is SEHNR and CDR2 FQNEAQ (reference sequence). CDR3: CASSLARRLGDEKLFF. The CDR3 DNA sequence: TGTGCCAGCAGCTTAGCGCGGCGTCTTGGAGATGAAAAACTGTTTTTT. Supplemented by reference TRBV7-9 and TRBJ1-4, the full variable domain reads DTGVSQNPRHKITKRGQNVTFRCDPISEHNRLYWYRQTLGQGPEFLTYFQNEAQLEKSRLLSDRFSAERPKGSFSTLEIQRTEQGDSAMYLCASSLARRLGDEKLFFGSGTQLSVL.

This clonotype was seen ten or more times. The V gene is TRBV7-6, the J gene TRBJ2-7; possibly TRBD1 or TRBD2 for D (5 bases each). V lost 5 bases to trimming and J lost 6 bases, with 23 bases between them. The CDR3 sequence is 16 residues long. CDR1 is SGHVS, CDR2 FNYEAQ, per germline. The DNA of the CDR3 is TGTGCCAGCAGCCCCGGGGCAGGCCTCCGAACGAGCGAGCAGTACTTC. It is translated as CASSPGAGLRTSEQYF.

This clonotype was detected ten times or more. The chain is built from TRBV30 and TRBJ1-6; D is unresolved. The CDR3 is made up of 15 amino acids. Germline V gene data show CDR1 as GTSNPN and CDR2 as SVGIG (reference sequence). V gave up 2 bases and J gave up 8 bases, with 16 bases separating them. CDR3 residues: CAWSTRETMHSPLHF. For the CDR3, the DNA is TGTGCCTGGAGTACCCGGGAGACGATGCATTCACCCCTCCACTTT. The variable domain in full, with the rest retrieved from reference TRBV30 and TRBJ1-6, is SQTIHQWPATLVQPVGSPLSLECTVEGTSNPNLYWYRQAAGRGLQLLFYSVGIGQISSEVPQNLSASRPQDRQFILSSKKLLLSDSGFYLCAWSTRETMHSPLHFGNGTRLTVT.

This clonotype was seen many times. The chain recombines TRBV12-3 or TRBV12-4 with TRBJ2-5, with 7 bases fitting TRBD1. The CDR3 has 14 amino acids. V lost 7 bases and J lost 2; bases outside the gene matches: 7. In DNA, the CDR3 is TGTGCCAGCAAGGGGGCGATGACTCAAGAGACCCAGTACTTC. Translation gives CASKGAMTQETQYF.

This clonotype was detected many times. CDR3: CSARDIRGQYSNQPQHF. The CDR3 DNA reads TGCAGTGCTAGAGATATTCGGGGACAATATAGCAATCAGCCCCAGCATTTT. This rearrangement joins TRBV20-1 to TRBJ1-5; tentatively, D is TRBD1 (6 bases). The V gene's germline CDR1 is DFQATT and CDR2 SNEGSKA (reference sequence). This CDR3 comprises 17 residues. Trimming removed 0 bases from V and 0 bases from J, with 15 bases in between.

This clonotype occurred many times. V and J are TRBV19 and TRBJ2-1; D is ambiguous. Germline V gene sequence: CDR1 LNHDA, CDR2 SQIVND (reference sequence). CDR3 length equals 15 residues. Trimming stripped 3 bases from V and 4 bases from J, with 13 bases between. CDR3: CASSISSETYNEQFF. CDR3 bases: TGTGCCAGTAGTATCTCCTCCGAGACGTACAATGAGCAGTTCTTC. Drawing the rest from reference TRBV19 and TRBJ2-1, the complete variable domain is DGGITQSPKYLFRKEGQNVTLSCEQNLNHDAMYWYRQDPGQGLRLIYYSQIVNDFQKGDIAEGYSVSREKKESFPLTVTSAQKNPTAFYLCASSISSETYNEQFFGPGTRLTVL.

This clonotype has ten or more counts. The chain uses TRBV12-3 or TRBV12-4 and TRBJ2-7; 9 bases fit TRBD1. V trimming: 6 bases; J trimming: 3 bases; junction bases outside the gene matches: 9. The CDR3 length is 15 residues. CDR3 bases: TGTGCCAGCAGCACTACCGGGACAGGGTTCTACGAGCAGTACTTC. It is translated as CASSTTGTGFYEQYF.

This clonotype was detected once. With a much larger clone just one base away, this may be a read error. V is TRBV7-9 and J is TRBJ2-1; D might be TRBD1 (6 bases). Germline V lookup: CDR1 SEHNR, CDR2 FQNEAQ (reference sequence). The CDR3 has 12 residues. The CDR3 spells CASSVQGNEQIF. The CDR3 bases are TGTGCCAGCAGCGTACAGGGTAATGAGCAGATCTTC.

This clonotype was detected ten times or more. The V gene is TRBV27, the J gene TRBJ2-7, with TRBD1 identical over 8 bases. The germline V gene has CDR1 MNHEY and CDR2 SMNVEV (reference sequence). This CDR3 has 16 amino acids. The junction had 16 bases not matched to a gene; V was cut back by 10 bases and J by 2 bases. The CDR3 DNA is TGTGCCACCATATACCTTTCAGGGGGCAGTGCCTACGAGCAGTACTTC. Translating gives CATIYLSGGSAYEQYF.

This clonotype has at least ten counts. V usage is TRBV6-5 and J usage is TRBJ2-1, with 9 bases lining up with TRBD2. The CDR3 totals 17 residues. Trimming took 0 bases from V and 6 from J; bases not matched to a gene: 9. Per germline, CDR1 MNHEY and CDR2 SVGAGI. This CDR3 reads CASSYSIGSGGSNEQFF. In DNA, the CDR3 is TGTGCCAGCAGTTACTCGATTGGTAGCGGGGGTAGCAATGAGCAGTTCTTC.

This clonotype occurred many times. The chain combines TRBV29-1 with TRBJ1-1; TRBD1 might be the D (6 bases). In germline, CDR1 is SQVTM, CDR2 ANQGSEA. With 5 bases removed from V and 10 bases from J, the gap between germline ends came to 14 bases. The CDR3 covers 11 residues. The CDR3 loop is CSVWGGGGAFF. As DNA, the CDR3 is TGCAGCGTTTGGGGGGGCGGGGGAGCTTTCTTT.

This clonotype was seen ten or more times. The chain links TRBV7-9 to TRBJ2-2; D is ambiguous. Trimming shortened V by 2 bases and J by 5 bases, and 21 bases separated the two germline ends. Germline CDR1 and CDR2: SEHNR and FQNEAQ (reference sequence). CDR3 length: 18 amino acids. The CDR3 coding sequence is TGTGCCAGCAGCTTATTCCGCGTACGGGCAGGTCTAACCGGGGAGCTGTTTTTT. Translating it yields CASSLFRVRAGLTGELFF.

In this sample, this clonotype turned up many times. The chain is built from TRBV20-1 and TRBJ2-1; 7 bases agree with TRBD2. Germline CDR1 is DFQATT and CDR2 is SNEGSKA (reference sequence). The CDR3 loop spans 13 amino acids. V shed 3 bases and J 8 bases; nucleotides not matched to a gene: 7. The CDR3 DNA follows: TGCAGTGCTAGCGCTCGGGGGGACGATGAGCAGTTCTTC. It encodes CSASARGDDEQFF.

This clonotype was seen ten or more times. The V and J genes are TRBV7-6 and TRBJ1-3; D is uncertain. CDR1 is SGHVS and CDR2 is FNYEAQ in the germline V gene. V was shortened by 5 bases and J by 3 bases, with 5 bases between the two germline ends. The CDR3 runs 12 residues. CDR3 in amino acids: CASSLSGNTIYF. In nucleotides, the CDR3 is TGTGCCAGCAGCCTTAGTGGAAACACCATATATTTT.

The CDR3 coding sequence is TGTGCCAGCAGCGTAGGACTAGCGCCGAGCTCCTACAATGAGCAGTTCTTC. This encodes CASSVGLAPSSYNEQFF. The chain uses TRBV9 and TRBJ2-1; 8 nucleotides match TRBD2. CDR1 and CDR2 (germline): SGDLS, YYNGEE. The CDR3 extends over 17 amino acids. J was trimmed by 0 bases and V by 0 bases; bases with no gene match: 5.

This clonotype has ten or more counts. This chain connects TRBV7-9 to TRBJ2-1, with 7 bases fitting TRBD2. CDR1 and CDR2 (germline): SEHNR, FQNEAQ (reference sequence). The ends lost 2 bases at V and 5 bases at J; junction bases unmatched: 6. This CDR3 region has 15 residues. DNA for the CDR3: TGTGCCAGCAGCTTACGGAGCGGGGCGAACAATGAGCAGTTCTTC. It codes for CASSLRSGANNEQFF.

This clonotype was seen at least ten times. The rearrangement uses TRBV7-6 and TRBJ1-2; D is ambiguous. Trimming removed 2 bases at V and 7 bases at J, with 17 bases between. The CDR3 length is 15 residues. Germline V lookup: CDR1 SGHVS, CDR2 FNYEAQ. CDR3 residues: CASSLSGLEGGGYTF. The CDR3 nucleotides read TGTGCCAGCAGCTTATCCGGGCTTGAGGGTGGTGGCTACACCTTC.

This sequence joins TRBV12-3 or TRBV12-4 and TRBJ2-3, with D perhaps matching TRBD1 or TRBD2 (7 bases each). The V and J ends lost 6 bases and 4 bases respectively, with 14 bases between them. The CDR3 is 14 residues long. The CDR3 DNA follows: TGTGCCAGCAGCCTCAGGGGGGGATCAGATACGCAGTATTTT. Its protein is CASSLRGGSDTQYF.

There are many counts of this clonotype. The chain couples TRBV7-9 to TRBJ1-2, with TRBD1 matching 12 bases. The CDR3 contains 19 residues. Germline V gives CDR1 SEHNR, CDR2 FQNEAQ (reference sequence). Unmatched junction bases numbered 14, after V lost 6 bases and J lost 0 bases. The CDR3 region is CASSRASGTGGPTNYGYTF. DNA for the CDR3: TGTGCCAGCAGTCGAGCGTCTGGGACAGGGGGCCCTACTAACTATGGCTACACCTTC.

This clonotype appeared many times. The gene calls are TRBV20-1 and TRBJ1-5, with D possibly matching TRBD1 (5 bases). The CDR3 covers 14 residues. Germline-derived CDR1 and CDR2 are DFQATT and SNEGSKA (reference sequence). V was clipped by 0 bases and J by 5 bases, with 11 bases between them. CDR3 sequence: CSARERGSDQPQHF. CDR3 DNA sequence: TGCAGTGCTAGAGAGCGGGGGTCCGATCAGCCCCAGCATTTT.